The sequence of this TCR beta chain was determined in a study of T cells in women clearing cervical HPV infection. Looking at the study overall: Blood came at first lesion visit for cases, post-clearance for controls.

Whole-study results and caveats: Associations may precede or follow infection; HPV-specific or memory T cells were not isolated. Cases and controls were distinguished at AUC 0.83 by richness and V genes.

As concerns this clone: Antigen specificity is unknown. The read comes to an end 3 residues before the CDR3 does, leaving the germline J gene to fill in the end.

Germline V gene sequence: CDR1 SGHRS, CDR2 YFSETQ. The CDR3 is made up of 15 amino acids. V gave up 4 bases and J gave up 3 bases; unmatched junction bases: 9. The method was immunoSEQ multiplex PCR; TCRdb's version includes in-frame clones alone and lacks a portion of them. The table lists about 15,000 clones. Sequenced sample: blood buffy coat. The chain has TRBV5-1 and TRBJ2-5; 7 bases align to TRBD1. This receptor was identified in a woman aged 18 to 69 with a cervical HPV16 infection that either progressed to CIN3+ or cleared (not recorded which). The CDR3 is CASSPQPGTEETQYF. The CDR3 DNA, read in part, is TGCGCCAGCAGCCCGCAACCCGGGACAGAAGAGACC.